A single sample gave rise to the 10 T cell receptor beta chains below, sequenced in a study of blood T cells in healthy people across ages. Sample-barcoded 5' priming and a J-beta primer mix drove a second PCR of roughly 6 to 12 cycles. Using its own MiXCR run on the 5' RACE reads, TCRdb lists one record per CDR3 protein. Seen here are 650,000 to 800,000 distinct CDR3 sequences, around 50% observed once, and the top ten hold about 13%. Sequenced input: blood. All receptors come from a woman older than 75 in good health.

This clonotype has ten or more counts. The chain joins TRBV12-3 or TRBV12-4 to TRBJ2-2; D is perhaps TRBD1 (6 bases). The CDR3 is made up of 15 amino acids. The V end was cut by 6 bases, the J end by 3 bases, with 14 bases between. CDR3 nucleotides: TGTGCCAGCAGGCGGCCGGGACAACACACCGGGGAGCTGTTTTTT. Encoded protein: CASRRPGQHTGELFF.

Regarding this clonotype: This may stem from a read error, because a much larger clone lies one nucleotide away. The chain combines TRBV5-1 with TRBJ2-5; TRBD2 might be the D (5 bases). The germline gives CDR1 SGHRS, CDR2 YFSETQ. The CDR3 spans 14 residues. This CDR3 reads CASSLSGSQEAQYF. Written as DNA, the CDR3 is TGCGCCAGCAGCTTGAGCGGCAGTCAAGAGGCCCAGTACTTC.

As for this clonotype: Relative to the germline gene, one junction end is altered; a read error may explain this. The chain recombines TRBV7-9 with TRBJ2-1, with D possibly TRBD1 on 5 matching bases. Germline V gene data show CDR1 as SEHNR and CDR2 as FQNEAQ (reference sequence). The CDR3 extends over 16 amino acids. The CDR3 DNA sequence: TGTGCCAGCAGCTTAAAAGGGGTAAGCTCCTACAATGAGCTGTTCTTC. Translation: CASSLKGVSSYNELFF.

This clonotype was found many times. This chain uses TRBV29-1 with TRBJ2-4; the match to TRBD2 covers 10 bases. Germline-derived CDR1 and CDR2 are SQVTM and ANQGSEA. With 7 bases clipped from V and 7 bases from J, the junction kept 13 bases outside the gene matches. This CDR3 contains 15 residues. CDR3 residues: CSALAGVGAWNIQYF. Here the CDR3 DNA reads TGCAGCGCTCTAGCGGGAGTGGGGGCATGGAACATTCAGTACTTC. The full variable domain, in which reference TRBV29-1 and TRBJ2-4 provide the parts outside the CDR3, is SAVISQKPSRDICQRGTSLTIQCQVDSQVTMMFWYRQQPGQSLTLIATANQGSEATYESGFVIDKFPISRPNLTFSTLTVSNMSPEDSSIYLCSALAGVGAWNIQYFGAGTRLSVL.

This clonotype was detected many times. The chain links TRBV21-1 to TRBJ2-3; the D segment call TRBD2 is taken from the table without a DNA check. TRBV21-1 is a pseudogene. The CDR3 extends over 16 amino acids. The CDR3 loop reads CASSKKGGLDTDTQYF. The DNA of the CDR3 is TGTGCCAGCAGCAAAAAGGGCGGGCTGGACACAGATACGCAGTATTTT.

Regarding this clonotype: Germline is not matched at one junction end, which may reflect a read error. This chain links TRBV7-3 with TRBJ2-3, with D unclear. The CDR3 spans 12 residues. Germline CDR1 is SGHTA and CDR2 is FQGTGA. Here the CDR3 DNA reads TGTGCCAGCAGCATAACGTCGGGTACGCAGTATTTT. This codes for CASSITSGTQYF.

The chain uses TRBV5-1 and TRBJ1-1; D call uncertain. V shed 4 bases and J shed 2 bases, with 9 bases lying between them. Germline V gene sequence: CDR1 SGHRS, CDR2 YFSETQ. The CDR3 is 13 amino acids. The CDR3 loop reads CASSTRENTEAFF. For the CDR3, the DNA is TGCGCCAGCAGCACCCGGGAAAACACTGAAGCTTTCTTT.

This clonotype was observed at least ten times. The J gene is TRBJ2-1, the V gene TRBV6-6; 9 nucleotides match TRBD1. V lost 2 bases and J lost 6; bases outside the gene matches: 8. CDR3 size: 16 residues. The germline V gene has CDR1 MNHNY and CDR2 SVGAGI (reference sequence). CDR3 DNA: TGTGCCAGCAGTTACCCAACAGGGGGCGGTTTCAATGAGCAGTTCTTC. It yields the protein CASSYPTGGGFNEQFF.

This clonotype was seen ten or more times. The chain employs TRBV11-1 and TRBJ2-1; 8 bases are shared with TRBD1. The CDR3 covers 15 residues. The germline V gene encodes CDR1 SGHAT and CDR2 FQDESV (reference sequence). V lost 5 bases to trimming and J lost 1 base; unmatched junction nucleotides: 4. The CDR3 reads CASSPQGVSYNEQFF. In nucleotides, the CDR3 is TGTGCCAGCAGCCCACAGGGGGTGTCCTACAATGAGCAGTTCTTC.

This clonotype was observed a handful of times. The CDR3 nucleotides read TGTGCCAGCAGCCCCGCCTACACAGATACGCAGTATTTT. It specifies CASSPAYTDTQYF. This chain links TRBV6-6 with TRBJ2-3, with D uncertain. CDR1 MNHNY and CDR2 SVGAGI come from the germline V gene (reference sequence). The CDR3 is made up of 13 amino acids. V dropped 6 bases and J dropped 2 bases, with 9 bases sitting between them.